Sequencing of this T cell receptor (beta chain) was carried out in a study of control samples from healthy donors and cancer patients. Germline V CDR1 and CDR2: MDHEN, SYDVKM. Trimming removed 4 bases from V and 0 bases from J, with 10 bases in between. The CDR3 has 14 residues. Clones were read by immunoSEQ multiplex PCR, and TCRdb kept only the in-frame ones, dropping some. The repertoire includes approximately 97,000 clones, roughly 92% of them detected once, and approximately 3% sits in the top ten. Sequenced: blood. The V and J genes are TRBV28 and TRBJ2-7, with D perhaps assigned TRBD1 or TRBD2 (5 bases each). The TCR was taken from a human donor in good health. The donor label of this sample is uncertain. The DNA of the CDR3 is TGTGCCAGCAGTTCGGGGCAGAGCTCCTACGAGCAGTACTTC. Amino acids: CASSSGQSSYEQYF.